This T cell receptor beta chain was retrieved from a study of shared clonotypes between healthy human individuals. General observations from the study: Few donors restricted represented genetic and exposure-history diversity. Generally, estimated richness proved larger in naive subsets than it did in memory subsets.

Sequencing used immunoSEQ multiplex PCR; TCRdb keeps in-frame clones, though not all of them. The sample lists fewer than 1 million clones, about 96% occurring once. A word on this clone: Antigen specificity is unknown. Distinct nucleotide sequences in the sample also encode this CDR3.

This CDR3 contains 12 residues. Trimming pared 4 bases from V and 5 bases from J, leaving 8 bases between. Germline V gene sequence: CDR1 MGHDK, CDR2 SYGVNS. CD8 cells regarded as naive lacked CD45RO, were positively chosen for CCR7, and omitted terminally differentiated effector memory CD45RA+ cells. Sequencing input: naive CD8+ T cells sorted from blood. The chain carries TRBV25-1 and TRBJ1-1; D is perhaps TRBD1 (5 bases). This receptor was obtained from a man aged 25 to 45 in good health. The CDR3 protein is CASSGGSTEAFF. CDR3 DNA: TGTGCCAGCAGTGGGGGGTCGACTGAAGCTTTCTTT. Combining the CDR3 with reference TRBV25-1 and TRBJ1-1 gives the whole variable domain EADIYQTPRYLVIGTGKKITLECSQTMGHDKMYWYQQDPGMELHLIHYSYGVNSTEKGDLSSESTVSRIRTEHFPLTLESARPSHTSQYLCASSGGSTEAFFGQGTRLTVV.